This T cell receptor beta chain was observed in a study of T cell repertoires in cytomegalovirus infection. Overall study results and limits: Cumulative frequency (of public TCR beta family members) identified carriers of CMV plus the relevant HLA.

TCRdb independently ran MiXCR on the reads; one entry per CDR3 protein. Of approximately 170,000 distinct CDR3 sequences in the sample, 15% to 20% are singletons; the top ten hold roughly a sixth. There are 15 residues in the CDR3. Germline CDR1 reads SQVTM; CDR2 reads ANQGSEA. The V and J ends lost 4 bases and 3 bases, in that order; junction bases with no gene match: 11. Details on this clonotype: Its specificity is unknown.

The sequenced sample was CD8+ T cells from PBMCs. The rearrangement joins TRBV29-1 to TRBJ2-7; 8 bases map to TRBD1. The receptor was isolated from a human donor in good health (CMV status not recorded). Some clones in this sample may be carry-over from other donors' samples. The CDR3 loop is CSVVGTGGEDYEQYF. Written as DNA, the CDR3 is TGCAGCGTTGTAGGAACAGGGGGAGAGGACTACGAGCAGTACTTC.